This T cell receptor beta chain was profiled in a study of T-cell reconstitution after alpha-beta-depleted transplantation in children. Study outcomes and limitations: Elevated TCRbeta diversity at day 60 was traced, in some patients, to surviving recipient T cells and thymic progenitors. Counts and diversity of T cells one year after transplant came mostly from newly produced T cells. Roughly two months post-transplant, alpha-beta T cells reportedly originated from several hundred graft clones that had expanded.

This clonotype has just a few counts. As yet, its antigen is unknown. The CDR3 runs to 15 residues. Germline V CDR1 and CDR2: SGHTA, FQGNSA. V dropped 5 bases and J dropped 5 bases, with 19 bases sitting between them. Unique molecular identifiers were used to barcode this TCRbeta library. TCRdb itself ran the PCR reads through MiXCR, one entry per CDR3 protein. The sample comprises about 200,000 distinct CDR3 sequences, roughly 7.1% of which are singletons, and roughly 6% rests with the top ten. This sequence originates from a boy between 2 and 15 years old with acute lymphoblastic leukemia, due to receive a stem cell transplant. This specimen consisted of PBMCs, obtained before TCRalphabeta/CD19-depleted stem cell transplant. The rearrangement links TRBV7-2 to TRBJ2-7; D may correspond to TRBD1 or TRBD2 (6 bases each). CDR3: CASSPALGGLDEQYF. Written as DNA, the CDR3 is TGTGCCAGCAGCCCCGCCTTAGGGGGGCTGGACGAGCAGTACTTC.